This T cell receptor (beta chain) was obtained from a study of blood T cell repertoires in COVID-19. Libraries were prepared by immunoSEQ multiplex PCR; TCRdb keeps only in-frame clonotypes and omits some of them. This table holds a few hundred thousand clones, roughly 87% found once. The receptor was isolated from a woman in her twenties or thirties who had recovered from COVID-19. The specimen sequenced was PBMCs or T cells enriched from blood (not recorded which).

CDR3 nucleotides: TGTGCCAGCAGTTCGGACAGCCTGAGGGGCTACACCTTC. It translates to CASSSDSLRGYTF. The chain carries TRBV28 and TRBJ1-2, with a tentative D call TRBD1 (6 bases). Trimming took off 4 bases at V and 8 bases at J, with 14 bases between the two ends. Per the germline V gene, CDR1 is MDHEN and CDR2 is SYDVKM. The CDR3 consists of 13 residues.